The present TCR beta chain was sequenced within a study of blood T cell repertoires in COVID-19. Study-wide context: Acute-phase and convalescent COVID-19 samples originated in the United States, Italy and Spain. PBMCs, B-cell-depleted T cells, or T cells were the source of the cDNA or gDNA that made up the material.

Per the original data handling: Nucleated cell counts were estimated from reference gene primer amplification. Clones were read by immunoSEQ multiplex PCR, and TCRdb kept only the in-frame ones, dropping some. V and J calls and clone size are copied from that table; D and trimming were computed from the DNA. The sample includes around 310,000 clones, 90% seen only once; the top ten take 0.8% to 1.3%. With V trimmed by 7 bases and J by 7 bases, 7 bases remained unmatched. From germline, CDR1 is SQVTM and CDR2 ANQGSEA. The CDR3 is 12 residues long. Seattle patients were enrolled during active infection and followed longitudinally.

This sequence joins TRBV29-1 and TRBJ1-2, with 9 bases matching TRBD1. Sample: peripheral blood. The TCR was taken from a woman between 40 and 55 years old with COVID-19, enrolled during active disease. The CDR3 DNA reads as TGCAGCGCTTGGGACAGGGCCCCTGGCTACACCTTC. Translated: CSAWDRAPGYTF.